The present T cell receptor (beta chain) was sequenced within a study of response to subunit inactivated influenza vaccine. This clonotype was observed a handful of times. This CDR3 comprises 14 residues. Trimming took off 3 bases at V and 7 bases at J, with 10 bases between the two ends. CDR1 SGHTA and CDR2 FQGNSA come from the germline V gene. TCRdb analysed the RT-PCR reads with MiXCR anew, one entry per CDR3 protein. The sample contains around 850,000 distinct CDR3 sequences, less than 20% of which appear only once. Specimen: PBMCs from blood, collected 4 to 6 days after vaccination. The receptor comes from a man between 45 and 60 years old who received an inactivated influenza vaccine. The J gene is TRBJ1-6, the V gene TRBV7-2, with no clear D. The chain's CDR3 is CASSFLSENSPLHF. DNA of the CDR3: TGTGCCAGCAGCTTTCTCTCAGAAAATTCACCCCTCCACTTT.